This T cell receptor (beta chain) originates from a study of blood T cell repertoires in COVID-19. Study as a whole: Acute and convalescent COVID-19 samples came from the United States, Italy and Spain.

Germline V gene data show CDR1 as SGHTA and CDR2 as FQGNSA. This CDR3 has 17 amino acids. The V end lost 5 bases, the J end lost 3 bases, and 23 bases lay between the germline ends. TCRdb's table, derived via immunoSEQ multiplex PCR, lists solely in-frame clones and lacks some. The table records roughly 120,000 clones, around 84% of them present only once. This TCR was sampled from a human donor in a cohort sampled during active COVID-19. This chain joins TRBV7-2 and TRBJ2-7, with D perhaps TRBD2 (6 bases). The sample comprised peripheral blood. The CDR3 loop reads CASSPPSGLPPFYEQYF. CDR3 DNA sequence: TGTGCCAGCAGCCCGCCCTCGGGACTCCCTCCCTTCTACGAGCAGTACTTC.